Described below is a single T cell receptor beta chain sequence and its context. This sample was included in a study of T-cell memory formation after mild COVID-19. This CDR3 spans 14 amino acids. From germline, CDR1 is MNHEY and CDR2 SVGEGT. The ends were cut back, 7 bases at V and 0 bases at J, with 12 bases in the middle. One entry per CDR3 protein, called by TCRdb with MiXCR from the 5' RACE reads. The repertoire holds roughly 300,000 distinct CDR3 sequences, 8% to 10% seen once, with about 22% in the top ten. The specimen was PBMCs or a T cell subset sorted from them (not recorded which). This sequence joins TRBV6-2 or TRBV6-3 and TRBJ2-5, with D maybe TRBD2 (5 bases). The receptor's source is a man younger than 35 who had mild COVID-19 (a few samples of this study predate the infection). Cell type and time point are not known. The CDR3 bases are TGTGCCAGCACGCCTGGAGCGGACCAAGAGACCCAGTACTTC. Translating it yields CASTPGADQETQYF.